Below are 12 T cell receptor beta chains sequenced from a single sample in a study of blood T cell repertoires in COVID-19. The table came from immunoSEQ multiplex PCR; TCRdb's copy has only in-frame clones and leaves some out. This table has 98,000 or so clones, 84% appearing once. Specimen: peripheral blood. The receptor set was obtained from a man aged 60-69 years with acute or convalescent COVID-19.

This clone was seen a single time. The J gene is TRBJ2-7, the V gene TRBV14; TRBD2 agrees at 13 bases. The CDR3 sequence is 17 residues long. Germline V gives CDR1 SGHDN, CDR2 FVKESK. With 2 bases clipped from V and 4 bases from J, the junction kept 8 bases outside the gene matches. The CDR3 nucleotides are TGTGCCAGCAGCCAAACTACTGGACTAGCGGGAGCATACGAGCAGTACGTC. Protein: CASSQTTGLAGAYEQYV.

This chain joins TRBV19 and TRBJ1-1, with D perhaps matching TRBD1 (6 bases). The V end was cut by 6 bases, the J end by 0 bases, with 14 bases between. Germline V gene lookup returns CDR1 LNHDA and CDR2 SQIVND (reference sequence). This CDR3 has 15 residues. CDR3 bases: TGTGCCAGTAGGACAGGAGACTTGATGAACACTGAAGCTTTCTTT. This gives the protein CASRTGDLMNTEAFF.

The CDR3 sequence: CASSLAGLAVYQETQYF. For the CDR3, the DNA is TGTGCCAGCAGCTTAGCGGGTCTAGCGGTGTACCAAGAGACCCAGTACTTC. V usage is TRBV7-2 and J usage is TRBJ2-5; TRBD2 matches at 7 bases. The CDR3 covers 17 residues. Germline V lookup: CDR1 SGHTA, CDR2 FQGNSA. The V gene end was trimmed by 0 bases and the J gene end by 0 bases; junction bases not matched to a gene: 7.

The CDR3 DNA follows: TGTGCCAGCAGCAGGACAGGGGACAGCAATCAGCCCCAGCATTTT. This gives the protein CASSRTGDSNQPQHF. The V and J genes are TRBV5-5 and TRBJ1-5; 9 bases agree with TRBD1. With 4 bases clipped from V and 1 base from J, the junction kept 3 bases outside the gene matches. CDR3 length equals 15 residues. The germline gives CDR1 SGHKS, CDR2 YYEKEE (reference sequence).

Points on this clone: At one end the junction does not follow the germline gene, possibly because of a read error. The V and J genes are TRBV6-1 and TRBJ1-1; D is ambiguous. The CDR3 has 10 residues. Per the germline V gene, CDR1 is MNHNS and CDR2 is SASEGT. CDR3 coding DNA: TGTGCCAGCAGTGAAGAAGAGTACCTGTTT. Translation gives CASSEEEYLF.

The DNA of the CDR3 is TGTGCCAGCAGCCAAGGAGTCTCTGGAAACACCATATATTTT. Its translation is CASSQGVSGNTIYF. V is TRBV3-1 (or the pseudogene TRBV3-2) and J is TRBJ1-3; D unresolved. The CDR3 runs 14 residues. Germline V CDR1 and CDR2: LGHDT, YNNKEL (reference sequence). The V and J ends lost 1 base and 0 bases respectively, with 4 bases between them.

The CDR3 bases are TGTGCCAGCACGCGGTTCGCTGGAAACACCATATATTTT. This translates into CASTRFAGNTIYF. The chain joins TRBV6-5 to TRBJ1-3, with D unclear. With 7 bases removed from V and 2 bases from J, the gap between germline ends came to 9 bases. CDR1 is MNHEY, CDR2 SVGAGI, per germline. The CDR3 totals 13 residues.

The chain combines TRBV5-4 with TRBJ2-1; 13 bases are shared with TRBD2. J was trimmed by 8 bases and V by 4 bases; bases with no gene match: 3. The CDR3 extends over 14 amino acids. CDR1 and CDR2 from the germline V gene are SGHNT and YYREEE (reference sequence). This chain's CDR3 is CASSRTSGSYEQFF. The CDR3 region has the DNA TGTGCCAGCAGCAGGACTAGCGGGAGCTATGAGCAGTTCTTC.

The chain has TRBV6-1 and TRBJ1-5; possible D gene TRBD1, 6 bases. This CDR3 is built from 16 residues. Trimming shortened V by 2 bases and J by 4 bases, and 15 bases separated the two germline ends. In germline, CDR1 is MNHNS, CDR2 SASEGT. The CDR3 DNA sequence: TGTGCCAGCAGTGAAACAGGGCGAGGGGGTAATCAGCCCCAGCATTTT. Protein: CASSETGRGGNQPQHF.

The genes are TRBV5-1 and TRBJ1-5; TRBD1 matches at 9 bases. The V and J ends lost 3 bases and 2 bases, in that order; junction bases with no gene match: 3. The length of the CDR3 is 15 residues. Germline loops: CDR1 SGHRS, CDR2 YFSETQ. CDR3 loop: CASSWTGAGNQPQHF. As DNA, the CDR3 is TGCGCCAGCAGCTGGACAGGGGCCGGCAATCAGCCCCAGCATTTT.

The chain employs TRBV10-2 and TRBJ1-5, with D possibly TRBD1 on 5 matching bases. CDR3 length equals 15 residues. Germline values: CDR1 WSHSY, CDR2 SAAADI. V dropped 5 bases and J dropped 11 bases, with 22 bases sitting between them. In DNA form, the CDR3 reads TGCGCCAGCAGTTCTCAGCAGGAGGGGATGGGGGCCCAGCATTTT. It translates to CASSSQQEGMGAQHF.

The chain is built from TRBV5-4 and TRBJ1-1; 7 bases match TRBD1. The V and J ends lost 4 bases and 0 bases, in that order; junction bases with no gene match: 3. Germline lookup yields CDR1 SGHNT and CDR2 YYREEE (reference sequence). The CDR3 has 14 residues. For the CDR3, the DNA is TGTGCCAGCAGCCGGGACAGAGTGAACACTGAAGCTTTCTTT. This gives the protein CASSRDRVNTEAFF. The whole variable domain, remainder taken from reference TRBV5-4 and TRBJ1-1, is ETGVTQSPTHLIKTRGQQVTLRCSSQSGHNTVSWYQQALGQGPQFIFQYYREEENGRGNFPPRFSGLQFPNYSSELNVNALELDDSALYLCASSRDRVNTEAFFGQGTRLTVV.